The 9 T cell receptor beta chains listed next were all sequenced from one sample in a study of beta chain features in type 1 diabetes. The whole isolated RNA underwent reverse transcription, so sequencing captured expressed TCRB transcripts. Some clones are missing from TCRdb's copy, which holds only in-frame ones; the method was immunoSEQ multiplex PCR. The data show around 280,000 clones, with around 7.8% seen just once and over 0.8% held by the top ten. Sequencing was performed on central memory CD4+ T cells from blood. The source is a woman in her late teens or twenties in good health.

The rearrangement uses TRBV7-2 and TRBJ2-1, with 8 bases matching TRBD2. CDR3 length equals 16 residues. Trimming cost V 0 bases and J 9 bases; bases outside gene matches: 10. Germline V CDR1 and CDR2: SGHTA, FQGNSA. Written as DNA, the CDR3 is TGTGCCAGCAGCTTAGCTAGGAGCGGGGGTCCCTTTGAGCAGTTCTTC. Translating it yields CASSLARSGGPFEQFF.

The J gene is TRBJ1-2, the V gene TRBV7-9, with 9 bases identical to TRBD1. Germline V lookup: CDR1 SEHNR, CDR2 FQNEAQ (reference sequence). V lost 4 bases and J lost 6; bases outside the gene matches: 9. This CDR3 has 15 amino acids. The CDR3 protein is CASSSLYRGLDGYTF. The CDR3 nucleotides are TGTGCCAGCAGCTCCTTATACAGGGGGCTTGATGGCTACACCTTC.

This clone occurred a few times. The J gene is TRBJ1-2, the V gene TRBV5-6, with unresolved D. CDR1 is SGHDT and CDR2 is YYEEEE in the germline V gene. V was pared by 0 bases and J by 3 bases, with 9 bases between. The CDR3 spans 14 residues. The CDR3 is CASSLAGVDYGYTF. The CDR3 nucleotides read TGTGCCAGCAGCTTGGCCGGGGTTGACTATGGCTACACCTTC.

The chain couples TRBV7-2 to TRBJ2-7; TRBD1 or TRBD2 may be the D gene (5 bases each). The length of the CDR3 is 13 residues. Trimming took 6 bases from V and 5 from J, leaving 14 bases between them. Germline V gene lookup returns CDR1 SGHTA and CDR2 FQGNSA. The CDR3 DNA follows: TGTGCCAGCAGTCCCGGGGCCCATAACGAGCAGTACGTC. This translates into CASSPGAHNEQYV.

This chain links TRBV5-6 with TRBJ2-3; 8 bases fit TRBD1. The CDR3 consists of 15 residues. V lost 4 bases, J lost 9 bases, and 13 bases stayed unmatched. CDR1 is SGHDT and CDR2 is YYEEEE in the germline V gene. The CDR3 is CASSPDRQGTRTQYF. Here the CDR3 DNA reads TGTGCCAGCAGCCCCGATAGACAGGGGACTCGAACGCAGTATTTT.

This clone was picked up many times. This same CDR3 is encoded by further DNA sequences in the sample. The rearrangement uses TRBV18 and TRBJ2-5; the D is unclear. Germline values: CDR1 KGHSH, CDR2 LQKENI. Trimming took off 3 bases at V and 5 bases at J, with 7 bases between the two ends. The CDR3 has 12 amino acids. For the CDR3, the DNA is TGTGCCAGCTCACCCTTGGGGGAGACCCAGTACTTC. Protein product: CASSPLGETQYF.

To note about this clone: One junction end disagrees with the germline gene, perhaps due to a read error. The CDR3 loop reads CASSIGRQISGNTIYF. The CDR3 DNA sequence: TGTGCCAGTAGTATAGGACGCCAGATCTCTGGGAACACCATATATTTT. The chain uses TRBV19 and TRBJ1-3; D call uncertain. Germline V gene data show CDR1 as LNHDA and CDR2 as SQIVND (reference sequence). This CDR3 has 16 residues.

This clone was counted only a few times. The V and J genes are TRBV6-5 and TRBJ1-1; D is perhaps TRBD1 (5 bases). The V and J ends lost 8 bases and 5 bases respectively, with 21 bases between them. Per germline, CDR1 MNHEY and CDR2 SVGAGI. The CDR3 extends over 15 amino acids. In DNA form, the CDR3 reads TGTGCCAGCTCAGGGCAGGCCCTCAGGGAAACTGAAGCTTTCTTT. Amino acids: CASSGQALRETEAFF.

The chain has TRBV29-1 and TRBJ2-5, with 9 bases identical to TRBD1. The CDR3 has 14 residues. Germline CDR1 reads SQVTM; CDR2 reads ANQGSEA. The ends lost 6 bases at V and 2 bases at J; junction bases unmatched: 7. CDR3 in DNA: TGCAGCGTAGATACGACAGGGGGGCAAGAGACCCAGTACTTC. It yields the protein CSVDTTGGQETQYF.